This T cell receptor beta chain came from a study of CD8+ T cells in alopecia areata. Sequencing relied on a cDNA template that was reverse transcribed from extracted RNA. Using immunoSEQ multiplex PCR, the repertoire was profiled, and TCRdb retains in-frame clones only, with some absent. The table lists 150,000 to 200,000 clones, roughly 60% of them singletons. Study conclusions and caveats: Lesional scalp, especially alopecia totalis/universalis, showed higher clonality than normal scalp. While tofacitinib was given, many expanded lesional clones persisted in scalp and blood. On tofacitinib, scalp clonality and expanded CD8+ clones among top 100 fell significantly.

Treatment defined: oral pan-JAK inhibitor, 5-10 mg twice daily. PBMCs provided sorted CD4+ and CD8+ T cells. This clone was recorded once. Its antigen is not identified. Other DNA sequences from this sample encode an identical CDR3 as well. The CDR3 runs 13 residues. V gave up 5 bases and J gave up 5 bases; unmatched junction bases: 5. Per the germline V gene, CDR1 is SGHTA and CDR2 is FQGNSA. This specimen consisted of CD4+ T cells sorted from blood, obtained at week 24, from a patient treated with tofacitinib. V usage is TRBV7-2 and J usage is TRBJ2-5; 7 bases map to TRBD2. The clonotype comes from a human donor with alopecia areata. As DNA, the CDR3 is TGTGCCAGCAGCAGGACTAGTGGTGAGACCCAGTACTTC. Protein sequence: CASSRTSGETQYF.